This T cell receptor beta chain emerged from a study of identical twins. Findings of the study overall: Insertions were fewer in abundant cord blood beta clonotypes, whereas memory repertoires showed none of this pattern.

CDR3 size: 18 residues. The germline V gene has CDR1 SGHDT and CDR2 YYEEEE. V lost 0 bases, J lost 0 bases, and 7 bases stayed unmatched. This clonotype was recorded at least ten times. Antigen specificity is unknown. Template switching (which added a universal primer site) was used, and cDNA carried unique molecular identifiers. MiXCR was run by TCRdb on the 5' RACE reads, yielding one entry per CDR3 protein. The sample comprises over 200,000 distinct CDR3 sequences, about 11% of which are singletons, and over 8% rests with the top ten. Material: memory T cells sorted from blood. This TCR came from a man between 50 and 59 years old in good health. V is TRBV5-6 and J is TRBJ2-1, with 9 bases aligning to TRBD2. The CDR3 is CASSLGGSGSLSYNEQFF. DNA for the CDR3: TGTGCCAGCAGCTTGGGTGGTAGCGGGAGCCTCTCCTACAATGAGCAGTTCTTC.